These T cell receptor beta chains were read from a single sample in a study of blood T cell repertoires in COVID-19. Clones were sequenced by immunoSEQ multiplex PCR, and TCRdb holds only the in-frame ones, with some missing. Of about 150,000 clones listed, about 86% are singletons. Sequencing was carried out using PBMCs or T cells enriched from blood (not recorded which). These receptors came from a man between 50 and 59 years old who had recovered from COVID-19. CDR3s include the opening cysteine and the closing phenylalanine or tryptophan.

J,V,CDR3
TRBJ1-1,TRBV10-2,CASSDPMQGRMNTEAFF
TRBJ2-1,TRBV4-2,CASSRWTGTNEQFF
TRBJ2-1,TRBV25-1,CASSAPAGRSNEQFF
TRBJ2-5,TRBV5-5,CASSSSPLAGAQETQYF
TRBJ2-7,TRBV1,CTSTLKGTSGEQYF
TRBJ2-7,TRBV18,CASSNDRDEQYF
TRBJ2-7,TRBV4-3,CASSQEVAVEQYF
TRBJ1-2,TRBV2,CASSRGQGDGYTF
TRBJ1-1,TRBV5-4,CASSLAGGFEAFF
TRBJ1-1,TRBV4-1,CASSQDFMRGRTEAFF
TRBJ1-2,TRBV18,CASSPLPVDSNYGYTF
TRBJ2-2,TRBV7-3,CASSFGGGAPGELFF
TRBJ2-7,TRBV4-2,CASSQGGLAGISSYEQYF
TRBJ2-3,TRBV14,CASSQDAGILTDTQYF
TRBJ1-5,TRBV7-8,CASSLEDINQPQHF
TRBJ2-6,TRBV5-8,CASSLGTGVFSGANVLTF
TRBJ2-5,TRBV6-5,CASSYSRETQYF
TRBJ2-1,TRBV4-3,CASSQDLGQGAYEQFF
TRBJ2-5,TRBV4-2,CASSQVGASRETQYF
TRBJ1-2,TRBV6-2/TRBV6-3,CASSYDFRGDGYTF
TRBJ2-7,TRBV6-6,CASSSFRRDEQYF
TRBJ1-2,TRBV9,CASSVNGAGYTF
TRBJ1-1,TRBV18,CASQEATGGASRTEAFF
TRBJ1-5,TRBV19,CASSILPGLSNQPQHF
TRBJ2-7,TRBV5-1,CASSSTRADREGEQYF
TRBJ2-7,TRBV7-2,CASSPASGGVNF
TRBJ1-2,TRBV28,CASRPGDRGYTF
TRBJ2-7,TRBV15,CATSPGTSYEQYF
TRBJ2-3,TRBV5-1,CASSPRGGTGASTDTQYF
TRBJ2-7,TRBV5-6,CASSFRPGQNYEQYF
TRBJ2-3,TRBV19,CASSIGQVSDTQYF
TRBJ2-1,TRBV11-3,CASSPRGAGGHNEQFF
TRBJ1-3,TRBV12-3/TRBV12-4,CASSTNRGTIYF
TRBJ1-2,TRBV6-2/TRBV6-3,CASSYQGNYGYTF
TRBJ1-6,TRBV7-2,CASSIQGANSPLHF
TRBJ2-7,TRBV4-3,CASSQDRGFLYEQYF
TRBJ1-2,TRBV30,CAWSRDRVNGYTF
TRBJ1-2,TRBV9,CASSPRQALPGYGYTF
TRBJ1-2,TRBV19,CASSGTGREGAYGYTF
TRBJ2-1,TRBV5-4,CASGGQGNYNEQFF
TRBJ1-4,TRBV19,CASSIQGGNEKLFF
TRBJ1-2,TRBV29-1,CSGSAGVNYGYTF
TRBJ1-2,TRBV11-3,CASSPGSNYGYTF
TRBJ2-5,TRBV18,CASSADTLRETQYF
TRBJ1-2,TRBV4-3,CASSQGTGDPNYGYTF